This passage covers 16 T cell receptor beta chains from one sample sequenced in a study of CD8 T cells in Susac syndrome. The RNA input was roughly 0.45 to 1 ug, and it was reverse transcribed with random hexamers. TCRdb recomputed calls from the immunoSEQ multiplex PCR reads with MiXCR, one row per CDR3 protein. The sample lists about 200,000 distinct CDR3 sequences, around nine tenths seen once, with roughly 0.13% in the top ten. Sequenced material: CD8+ T cells from PBMCs. The receptors originated from a human donor with multiple sclerosis.

V gene TRBV19 combines with J gene TRBJ1-1; unclear D gene. The CDR3 length is 13 residues. The V gene lost 2 bases and the J gene lost 3 bases, with 7 bases spanning the gap. From germline, CDR1 is LNHDA and CDR2 SQIVND (reference sequence). The CDR3, as DNA: TGTGCCAGTAGTATAACCATGGACACTGAAGCTTTCTTT. This sequence encodes CASSITMDTEAFF.

The V gene is TRBV12-3 or TRBV12-4, the J gene TRBJ1-2; TRBD1 matches at 7 bases. The CDR3 consists of 14 residues. With 6 bases clipped from V and 2 bases from J, the junction kept 6 bases outside the gene matches. CDR3 nucleotide sequence: TGTGCCAGCAGGATACCGGGACAGAACTATGGCTACACCTTC. Translated: CASRIPGQNYGYTF.

The chain couples TRBV4-1 to TRBJ2-7; maybe TRBD2 (5 bases). V was shortened by 5 bases and J by 5 bases, with 13 bases between the two germline ends. Per the germline V gene, CDR1 is MGHRA and CDR2 is YSYEKL. The CDR3 sequence is 13 residues long. Here the CDR3 reads CASSGTSVDEQYF. Here the CDR3 DNA reads TGCGCCAGCAGCGGTACTAGTGTCGACGAGCAGTACTTC.

The gene calls are TRBV5-1 and TRBJ2-7; the D call may be TRBD1 or TRBD2 (5 bases each). Between the trimmed V and J ends, which lost 0 bases and 6 bases, there was a span of 16 bases. The length of the CDR3 is 15 residues. The germline CDR1 and CDR2 sequences are SGHRS and YFSETQ. Here the CDR3 DNA reads TGCGCCAGCAGCTTGGCCAAGGGGACGGGAAGCGAGCAGTACTTC. This sequence encodes CASSLAKGTGSEQYF.

The chain employs TRBV7-6 and TRBJ2-1; tentative D call: TRBD2 (5 bases). The CDR3 length is 18 residues. The germline V gene has CDR1 SGHVS and CDR2 FNYEAQ. V was shortened by 0 bases and J by 0 bases, with 15 bases between the two germline ends. In DNA, the CDR3 is TGTGCCAGCAGCTTAGCTCCTCCGTGGACTGCCTCCTACAATGAGCAGTTCTTC. Its translation is CASSLAPPWTASYNEQFF.

The rearrangement links TRBV30 to TRBJ1-1; D might be TRBD1 (5 bases). The CDR3 extends over 13 amino acids. Looked up from germline, CDR1 is GTSNPN and CDR2 is SVGIG (reference sequence). The ends were cut back, 1 base at V and 5 bases at J, with 11 bases in the middle. In DNA, the CDR3 is TGTGCCTGGAGTGCGGGACCGGGGACTGAAGCTTTCTTT. It encodes CAWSAGPGTEAFF.

The chain combines TRBV9 with TRBJ2-7; D gene ambiguous. Germline CDR1 SGDLS, CDR2 YYNGEE. This CDR3 contains 14 residues. Between the trimmed V and J ends, which lost 0 bases and 6 bases, there was a span of 13 bases. The DNA for the CDR3 is TGTGCCAGCAGCGTAGACGCTGAGCCCAGCGAGCAGTACTTC. It yields the protein CASSVDAEPSEQYF.

CDR3 sequence (DNA): TGTGCCAGCCTTTTATACAGGTCGAACACCGGGGAGCTGTTTTTT. The encoded protein is CASLLYRSNTGELFF. This chain joins TRBV13 and TRBJ2-2; D might be TRBD1 (5 bases). The V end was cut by 8 bases, the J end by 0 bases, with 13 bases between. The CDR3 loop spans 15 amino acids. Germline V gene data show CDR1 as PRHDT and CDR2 as FYEKMQ (reference sequence).

The rearrangement links TRBV4-1 to TRBJ2-7; a possible D gene is TRBD1 (5 bases). The length of the CDR3 is 13 residues. The germline V gene has CDR1 MGHRA and CDR2 YSYEKL. The V end lost 0 bases, the J end lost 5 bases, and 8 bases lay between the germline ends. The CDR3 here is CASSQDWGHEQYF. CDR3 DNA sequence: TGCGCCAGCAGCCAAGATTGGGGCCACGAGCAGTACTTC.

The V call is TRBV7-8, the J call TRBJ2-1; possible D gene TRBD1, 7 bases. Germline lookup yields CDR1 SGHVS and CDR2 FQNEAQ. V gave up 3 bases and J gave up 5 bases, with 17 bases separating them. CDR3 size: 16 residues. The DNA of the CDR3 is TGTGCCAGCAGCTTGACACAGGGGACTCCCCACAATGAGCAGTTCTTC. Protein product: CASSLTQGTPHNEQFF.

This chain joins TRBV19 and TRBJ1-1; D not certain. The V and J ends lost 7 bases and 1 base respectively, with 7 bases between them. This CDR3 spans 12 amino acids. CDR1 and CDR2 (germline): LNHDA, SQIVND (reference sequence). The CDR3, as DNA: TGTGCCAGTAACACGGGGAACACTGAAGCTTTCTTT. Encoded protein: CASNTGNTEAFF.

The gene calls are TRBV6-6 and TRBJ1-5; D remains unclear. The germline V gene has CDR1 MNHNY and CDR2 SVGAGI (reference sequence). The CDR3 has 10 amino acids. Between the trimmed V and J ends, which lost 3 bases and 10 bases, there was a span of 4 bases. CDR3 nucleotides: TGTGCCAGCAGTTATAATCCCCAGCATTTT. It specifies CASSYNPQHF.

J is TRBJ1-1 and V is TRBV7-8; D ambiguous. Germline V gene data show CDR1 as SGHVS and CDR2 as FQNEAQ. The ends were cut back, 5 bases at V and 5 bases at J, with 15 bases in the middle. The CDR3 length is 14 residues. CDR3 sequence: CASSPRGDGTEAFF. CDR3 coding DNA: TGTGCCAGCAGCCCACGGGGAGATGGGACTGAAGCTTTCTTT.

J is TRBJ2-3 and V is TRBV7-9, with D perhaps TRBD1 or TRBD2 (5 bases each). The CDR3 extends over 15 amino acids. Trimming removed 8 bases at V and 4 bases at J, with 19 bases between. Germline CDR1 SEHNR, CDR2 FQNEAQ (reference sequence). The CDR3 nucleotides read TGTGCCAGCCGGGGAACTCGACAGAACTCAGATACGCAGTATTTT. Its protein is CASRGTRQNSDTQYF.

The chain joins TRBV15 to TRBJ2-2; the match to TRBD2 covers 8 bases. V shed 0 bases and J 5 bases; nucleotides not matched to a gene: 8. Germline V lookup: CDR1 LNHNV, CDR2 YYDKDF (reference sequence). The CDR3 is 17 amino acids. CDR3 sequence reads: CATSRDQRELGTGELFF. The CDR3 DNA is TGTGCCACCAGCAGAGATCAGCGGGAGTTAGGGACCGGGGAGCTGTTTTTT.

The V call is TRBV6-1, the J call TRBJ1-1; no clear D gene. There are 11 residues in the CDR3. The germline V gene has CDR1 MNHNS and CDR2 SASEGT. The ends were cut back, 2 bases at V and 10 bases at J, with 8 bases in the middle. The CDR3 is CASSEYRIAFF. CDR3 sequence (DNA): TGTGCCAGCAGTGAATATAGGATAGCTTTCTTT.